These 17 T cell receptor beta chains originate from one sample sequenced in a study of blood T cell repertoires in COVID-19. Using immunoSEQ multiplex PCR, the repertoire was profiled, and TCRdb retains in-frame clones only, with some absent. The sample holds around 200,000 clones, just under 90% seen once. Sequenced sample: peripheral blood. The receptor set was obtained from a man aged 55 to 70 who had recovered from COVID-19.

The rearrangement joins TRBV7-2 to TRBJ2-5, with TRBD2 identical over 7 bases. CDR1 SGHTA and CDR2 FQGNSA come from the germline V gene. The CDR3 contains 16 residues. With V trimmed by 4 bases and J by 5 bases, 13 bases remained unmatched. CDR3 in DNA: TGTGCCAGCAGCTCAGGGTTTAGAGCGGGGAGGGAGACCCAGTACTTC. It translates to CASSSGFRAGRETQYF.

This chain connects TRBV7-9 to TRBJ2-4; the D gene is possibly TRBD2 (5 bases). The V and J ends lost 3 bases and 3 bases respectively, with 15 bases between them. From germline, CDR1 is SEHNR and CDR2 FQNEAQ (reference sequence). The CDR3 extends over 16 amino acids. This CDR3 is CASSLGAGIVKNIQYF. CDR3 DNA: TGTGCCAGCAGCTTGGGCGCGGGCATAGTCAAAAACATTCAGTACTTC.

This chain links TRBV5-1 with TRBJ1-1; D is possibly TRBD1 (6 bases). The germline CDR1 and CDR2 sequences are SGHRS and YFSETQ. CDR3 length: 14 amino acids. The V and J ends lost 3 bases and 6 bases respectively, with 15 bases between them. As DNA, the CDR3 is TGCGCCAGCAGCTCTGGACAAGGGGGAGCTGAAGCTTTCTTT. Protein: CASSSGQGGAEAFF.

As DNA, the CDR3 is TGTGCCAGCAGCGCCCGGTCCGCAGATACGCAGTATTTT. Translating it yields CASSARSADTQYF. This sequence joins TRBV7-9 and TRBJ2-3; D is undetermined. Germline V gene data show CDR1 as SEHNR and CDR2 as FQNEAQ (reference sequence). The CDR3 has 13 amino acids. V gave up 5 bases and J gave up 4 bases, with 10 bases separating them. Full variable domain (rest looked up from reference TRBV7-9 and TRBJ2-3): DTGVSQNPRHKITKRGQNVTFRCDPISEHNRLYWYRQTLGQGPEFLTYFQNEAQLEKSRLLSDRFSAERPKGSFSTLEIQRTEQGDSAMYLCASSARSADTQYFGPGTRLTVL.

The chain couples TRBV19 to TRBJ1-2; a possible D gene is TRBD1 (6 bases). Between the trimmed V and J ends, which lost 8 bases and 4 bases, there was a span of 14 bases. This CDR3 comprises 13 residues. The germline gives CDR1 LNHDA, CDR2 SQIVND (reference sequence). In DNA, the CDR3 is TGTGCCAGTTGTAATGACAGGATCTATGGCTACACCTTC. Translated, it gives CASCNDRIYGYTF.

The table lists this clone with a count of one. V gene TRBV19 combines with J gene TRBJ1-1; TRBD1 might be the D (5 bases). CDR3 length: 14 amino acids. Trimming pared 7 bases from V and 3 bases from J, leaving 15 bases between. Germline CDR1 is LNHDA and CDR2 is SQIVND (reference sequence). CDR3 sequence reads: CASKGQASYTEAFF. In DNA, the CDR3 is TGTGCCAGTAAGGGGCAGGCCTCTTACACTGAAGCTTTCTTT.

The CDR3 DNA follows: TGTGCCAGCAGCGGTCTAGGACAACAGAACACCGGGGAGCTGTTTTTT. Its protein product is CASSGLGQQNTGELFF. The rearrangement joins TRBV6-2 or TRBV6-3 to TRBJ2-2, with a possible D match to TRBD1 (5 bases). Germline assignment: CDR1 MNHEY and CDR2 SVGEGT. V was clipped by 6 bases and J by 1 base, with 15 bases between them. The CDR3 has 16 residues.

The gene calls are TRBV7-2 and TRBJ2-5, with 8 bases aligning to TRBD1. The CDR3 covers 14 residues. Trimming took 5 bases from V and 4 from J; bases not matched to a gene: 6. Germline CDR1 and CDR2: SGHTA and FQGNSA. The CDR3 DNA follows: TGTGCCAGCAGCCCTGGACAGGGCGGAGAGACCCAGTACTTC. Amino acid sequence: CASSPGQGGETQYF.

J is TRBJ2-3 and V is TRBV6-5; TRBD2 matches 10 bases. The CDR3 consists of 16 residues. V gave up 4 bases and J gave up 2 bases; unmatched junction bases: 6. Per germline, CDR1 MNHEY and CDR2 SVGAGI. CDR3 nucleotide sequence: TGTGCCAGCAGTTTCGGGACTAGCGAAGTCACAGATACGCAGTATTTT. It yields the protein CASSFGTSEVTDTQYF.

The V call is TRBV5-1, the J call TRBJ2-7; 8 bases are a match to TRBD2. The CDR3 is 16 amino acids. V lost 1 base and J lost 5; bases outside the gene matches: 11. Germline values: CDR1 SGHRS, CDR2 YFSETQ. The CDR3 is CASSLSVREDFDEQYF. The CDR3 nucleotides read TGCGCCAGCAGCTTGAGTGTGCGGGAGGACTTCGACGAGCAGTACTTC.

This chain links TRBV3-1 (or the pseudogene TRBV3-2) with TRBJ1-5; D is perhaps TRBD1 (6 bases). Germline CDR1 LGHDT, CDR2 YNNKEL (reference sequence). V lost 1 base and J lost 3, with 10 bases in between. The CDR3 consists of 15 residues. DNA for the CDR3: TGTGCCAGCAGCCAAGGAGAGGGGGACAATCAGCCCCAGCATTTT. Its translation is CASSQGEGDNQPQHF.

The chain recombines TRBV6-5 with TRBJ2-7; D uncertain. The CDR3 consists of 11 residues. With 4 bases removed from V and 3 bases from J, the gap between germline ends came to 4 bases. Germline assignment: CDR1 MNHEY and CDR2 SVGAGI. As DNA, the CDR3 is TGTGCCAGCAGTTCCCTCTACGAGCAGTACTTC. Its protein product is CASSSLYEQYF.

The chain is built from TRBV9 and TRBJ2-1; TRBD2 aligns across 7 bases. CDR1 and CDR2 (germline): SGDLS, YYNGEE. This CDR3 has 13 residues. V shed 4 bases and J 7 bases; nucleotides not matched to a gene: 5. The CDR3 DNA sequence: TGTGCCAGCAGCCCGGGGGGAAAAAATGAGCAGTTCTTC. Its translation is CASSPGGKNEQFF.

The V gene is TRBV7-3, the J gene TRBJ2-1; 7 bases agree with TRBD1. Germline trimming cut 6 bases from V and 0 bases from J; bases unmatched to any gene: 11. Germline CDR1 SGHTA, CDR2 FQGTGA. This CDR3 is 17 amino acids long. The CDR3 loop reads CASRTTVSGGSYNEQFF. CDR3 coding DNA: TGTGCCAGCAGGACGACGGTCTCAGGGGGCTCCTACAATGAGCAGTTCTTC.

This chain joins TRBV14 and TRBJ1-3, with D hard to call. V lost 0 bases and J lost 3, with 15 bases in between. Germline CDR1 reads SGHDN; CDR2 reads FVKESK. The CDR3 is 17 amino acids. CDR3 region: CASSQDRWADDGNTIYF. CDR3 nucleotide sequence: TGTGCCAGCAGCCAAGATAGGTGGGCAGACGATGGAAACACCATATATTTT.

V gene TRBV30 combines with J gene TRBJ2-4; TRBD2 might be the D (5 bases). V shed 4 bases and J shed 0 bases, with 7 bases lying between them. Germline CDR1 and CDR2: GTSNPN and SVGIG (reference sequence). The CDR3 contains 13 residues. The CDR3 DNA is TGTGCCTGGATAGAGGGAGCCAAAAACATTCAGTACTTC. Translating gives CAWIEGAKNIQYF.

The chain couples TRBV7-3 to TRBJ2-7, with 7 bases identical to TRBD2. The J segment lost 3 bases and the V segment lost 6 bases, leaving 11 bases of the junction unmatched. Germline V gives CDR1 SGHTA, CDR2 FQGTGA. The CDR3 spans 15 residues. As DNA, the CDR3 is TGTGCCAGCAGTTTTAGCGGGCCCGGCATCTACGAGCAGTACTTC. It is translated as CASSFSGPGIYEQYF.